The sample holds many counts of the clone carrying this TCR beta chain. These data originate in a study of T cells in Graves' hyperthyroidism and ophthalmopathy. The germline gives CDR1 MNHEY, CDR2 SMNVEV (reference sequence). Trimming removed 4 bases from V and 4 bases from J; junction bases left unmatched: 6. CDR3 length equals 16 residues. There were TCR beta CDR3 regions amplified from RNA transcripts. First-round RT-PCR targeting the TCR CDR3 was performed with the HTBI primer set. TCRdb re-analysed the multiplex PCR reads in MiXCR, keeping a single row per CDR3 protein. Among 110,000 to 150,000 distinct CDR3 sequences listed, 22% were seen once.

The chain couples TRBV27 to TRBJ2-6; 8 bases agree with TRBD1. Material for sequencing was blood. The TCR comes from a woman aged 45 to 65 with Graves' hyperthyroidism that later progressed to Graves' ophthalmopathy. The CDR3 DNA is TGTGCCAGCAGTTGGACAGGGACCGCCGGGGCCAACGTCCTGACTTTC. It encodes CASSWTGTAGANVLTF. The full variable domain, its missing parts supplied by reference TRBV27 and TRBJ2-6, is EAQVTQNPRYLITVTGKKLTVTCSQNMNHEYMSWYRQDPGLGLRQIYYSMNVEVTDKGDVPEGYKVSRKEKRNFPLILESPSPNQTSLYFCASSWTGTAGANVLTFGAGSRLTVL.